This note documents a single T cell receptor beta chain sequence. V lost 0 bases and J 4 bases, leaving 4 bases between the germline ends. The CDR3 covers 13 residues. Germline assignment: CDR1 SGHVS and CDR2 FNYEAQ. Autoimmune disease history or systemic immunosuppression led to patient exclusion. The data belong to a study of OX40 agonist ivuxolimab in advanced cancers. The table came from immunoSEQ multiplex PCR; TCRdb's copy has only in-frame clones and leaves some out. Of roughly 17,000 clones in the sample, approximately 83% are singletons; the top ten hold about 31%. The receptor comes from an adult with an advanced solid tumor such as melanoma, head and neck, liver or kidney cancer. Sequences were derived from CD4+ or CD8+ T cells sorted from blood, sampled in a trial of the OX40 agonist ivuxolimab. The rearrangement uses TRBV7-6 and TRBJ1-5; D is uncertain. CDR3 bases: TGTGCCAGCAGCTTAGCCCGAAATCAGCCCCAGCATTTT. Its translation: CASSLARNQPQHF.